Detailed here is one TCR beta chain. The data were obtained in a study of blood T cells in healthy people across ages. Next came a second PCR, run for roughly 6 to 11 cycles, which used a sample-barcoded 5' primer along with a J-beta primer mix. Each CDR3 protein is one row after TCRdb ran MiXCR on the 5' RACE reads. The sample contains 780,000 or so distinct CDR3 sequences, around 50% of which appear only once. The TCR sequence derives from a man aged 40-49 years in good health. Sample: blood.

CDR3 DNA sequence: TGTGCCAGCAGCCCACTCGTGGCAGATACGCAGTATTTT. Protein sequence: CASSPLVADTQYF. V gene TRBV25-1 combines with J gene TRBJ2-3; D is undetermined. Trimming removed 6 bases at V and 4 bases at J, with 11 bases between. The germline gives CDR1 MGHDK, CDR2 SYGVNS. This CDR3 contains 13 residues.